The 20 T cell receptor beta chains below were found in one sample sequenced in a study of shared clonotypes between healthy human individuals (dated by TCRdb to about 2020). Libraries were made using the immunoSEQ multiplex PCR assay. The immuneACCESS repertoire file appears here via TCRdb, limited to in-frame rearrangements. These files lack a portion of the clones; in checked studies, under half of the deficit traces to unresolved V genes, and the cause of the others is not known. The sample table lists over 1.4 million clones, approximately 96% of them with a count of one. The ten largest clonotypes hold more than 0.9% of the sample. Input material: naive CD4+ T cells sorted from blood. Reading the label with the study, this specimen's cell subset or site is: CD45RA+ positively selected. Source of these receptors: a man aged 25 to 40 in good health.

This chain connects TRBV2 to TRBJ2-5; 12 nucleotides agree with TRBD2. Germline V CDR1 and CDR2: SNHLY, FYNNEI. This CDR3 has 16 amino acids. V lost 5 bases and J lost 4; bases outside the gene matches: 8. Written as DNA, the CDR3 is TGTGCCAGCAGTTCTCCGACTAGCGGGAGATCAGAGACCCAGTACTTC. Translated, it gives CASSSPTSGRSETQYF.

The gene calls are TRBV28 and TRBJ2-5; D call uncertain. The V gene lost 0 bases and the J gene lost 5 bases, with 19 bases spanning the gap. There are 17 residues in the CDR3. Germline V gives CDR1 MDHEN, CDR2 SYDVKM. In nucleotides, the CDR3 is TGTGCCAGCAGTTTATGTGGCCCGGAGTTCTCCTTTGAGACCCAGTACTTC. Its translation is CASSLCGPEFSFETQYF.

This chain connects TRBV5-4 to TRBJ1-1, with D unclear. Trimming took off 2 bases at V and 1 base at J, with 12 bases between the two ends. From germline, CDR1 is SGHNT and CDR2 YYREEE (reference sequence). There are 15 residues in the CDR3. The CDR3 bases are TGTGCCAGCAGCTTACCTGGCATTCAGAACACTGAAGCTTTCTTT. Translation gives CASSLPGIQNTEAFF.

The chain combines TRBV7-9 with TRBJ1-5; D unresolved. Trimming cost V 5 bases and J 1 base, with 15 bases left between them. This CDR3 is 16 amino acids long. Germline assignment: CDR1 SEHNR and CDR2 FQNEAQ (reference sequence). CDR3 amino acids: CASSLLGEESNQPQHF. CDR3 nucleotides: TGTGCCAGCAGCCTCCTGGGTGAGGAGAGCAATCAGCCCCAGCATTTT.

This clone was counted only a few times. The same CDR3 is also encoded by other DNA sequences in this sample. The J gene is TRBJ2-7, the V gene TRBV19; TRBD1 is a possible D gene (5 bases). CDR1 is LNHDA, CDR2 SQIVND, per germline (reference sequence). This CDR3 contains 13 residues. V was clipped by 6 bases and J by 0 bases, with 9 bases between them. The CDR3 loop reads CASSIDSSYEQYF. CDR3 sequence (DNA): TGTGCCAGTAGCATCGACAGCTCCTACGAGCAGTACTTC.

The genes are TRBV10-2 and TRBJ2-7; D ambiguous. Trimming stripped 0 bases from V and 2 bases from J, with 11 bases between. CDR1 is WSHSY, CDR2 SAAADI, per germline. The CDR3 consists of 15 residues. CDR3 nucleotide sequence: TGCGCCAGCAGTGAGTCACGGTACTATGCCTACGAGCAGTACTTC. Protein: CASSESRYYAYEQYF.

The V gene is TRBV6-1, the J gene TRBJ2-7, with a tentative D call TRBD2 (6 bases). The ends were cut back, 7 bases at V and 3 bases at J, with 16 bases in the middle. Germline values: CDR1 MNHNS, CDR2 SASEGT. The CDR3 is made up of 14 amino acids. CDR3 in amino acids: CASTAGQGLYEQYF. CDR3 nucleotides: TGTGCCAGCACAGCTGGTCAGGGACTCTACGAGCAGTACTTC.

This sequence joins TRBV18 and TRBJ2-1; 8 bases fit TRBD2. This CDR3 contains 16 residues. The germline V gene has CDR1 KGHSH and CDR2 LQKENI. J gave up 5 bases and V 3 bases, and 9 bases lay outside the gene matches. The CDR3 nucleotides read TGTGCCAGCTCACCGCGATTAGCGGGACCCCACAATGAGCAGTTCTTC. This sequence encodes CASSPRLAGPHNEQFF.

The genes are TRBV7-2 and TRBJ1-4; no clear D. Germline V gene lookup returns CDR1 SGHTA and CDR2 FQGNSA. The CDR3 is 13 residues long. V was trimmed by 1 base and J by 8 bases, leaving 8 bases between them. The CDR3 reads CASSLVGAEKLFF. CDR3 sequence (DNA): TGTGCCAGCAGCTTAGTGGGAGCAGAAAAACTGTTTTTT.

This clone has only one observation. The chain couples TRBV29-1 to TRBJ2-7, with TRBD2 as a possible D gene (6 bases). V lost 1 base to trimming and J lost 7 bases, with 17 bases between them. Germline V gives CDR1 SQVTM, CDR2 ANQGSEA. The CDR3 contains 14 residues. The chain's CDR3 is CSVEARDFPGEQYF. The CDR3 bases are TGCAGCGTTGAAGCCAGGGACTTCCCGGGGGAGCAGTACTTC.

V is TRBV5-1 and J is TRBJ2-1, with TRBD2 matching 7 bases. J lost 7 bases, V lost 4 bases, and 14 bases had no gene match. CDR1 is SGHRS, CDR2 YFSETQ, per germline. CDR3 length: 16 amino acids. The CDR3 region is CASSPFGTRGDNEQFF. The CDR3 DNA reads as TGCGCCAGCAGCCCCTTCGGGACCCGGGGGGATAATGAGCAGTTCTTC.

J is TRBJ2-2 and V is TRBV21-1; the table's D call, TRBD2, has no DNA check behind it. TRBV21-1 corresponds to a pseudogene. This CDR3 spans 18 amino acids. CDR3 in amino acids: CASSKVGHRTRVAGELFF. The DNA for the CDR3 is TGTGCCAGCAGCAAAGTAGGTCATCGAACGAGGGTTGCCGGGGAGCTGTTTTTT.

The V call is TRBV10-1, the J call TRBJ2-3; 7 nucleotides match TRBD1. The CDR3 covers 13 residues. The germline V gene encodes CDR1 WNHNN and CDR2 SYGVQD (reference sequence). Germline trimming cut 9 bases from V and 2 bases from J; bases unmatched to any gene: 5. The CDR3 loop reads CASKGQLTDTQYF. CDR3 in DNA: TGCGCCAGTAAGGGACAGCTCACAGATACGCAGTATTTT.

CDR3 DNA sequence: TGTGCCAGCACTATACTAAATACGCAGTATTTT. Translation gives CASTILNTQYF. This chain joins TRBV25-1 and TRBJ2-3, with D unresolved. The V end was cut by 7 bases, the J end by 7 bases, with 9 bases between. The CDR3 sequence is 11 residues long. The germline V gene has CDR1 MGHDK and CDR2 SYGVNS.

A single count supports this clone. The CDR3 nucleotides read TGTGCCAGCTCAGCGTCCCAGGGGCGAAGGGGGGAGCAGTACTTC. This gives the protein CASSASQGRRGEQYF. This chain connects TRBV18 to TRBJ2-7; perhaps TRBD1 as D (6 bases). Germline-derived CDR1 and CDR2 are KGHSH and LQKENI. This CDR3 comprises 15 residues. Trimming cost V 5 bases and J 7 bases, with 21 bases left between them.

The V call is TRBV6-1, the J call TRBJ2-7; TRBD1 aligns across 8 bases. CDR1 and CDR2 from the germline V gene are MNHNS and SASEGT. J gave up 4 bases and V 6 bases, and 11 bases lay outside the gene matches. The CDR3 has 15 residues. CDR3 sequence: CASSRGQGSIYEQYF. The CDR3 nucleotides read TGTGCCAGCAGCCGAGGACAGGGATCAATTTACGAGCAGTACTTC.

V usage is TRBV5-6 and J usage is TRBJ2-7; 8 positions agree with TRBD1. V was clipped by 4 bases and J by 4 bases; unmatched bases: 13. CDR1 and CDR2 (germline): SGHDT, YYEEEE. This CDR3 spans 16 amino acids. The CDR3 loop is CASSPIDRGPMYEQYF. DNA for the CDR3: TGTGCCAGCAGCCCAATCGACAGGGGACCTATGTACGAGCAGTACTTC.

V usage is TRBV7-8 and J usage is TRBJ1-2, with a tentative D call TRBD1 (6 bases). The germline gives CDR1 SGHVS, CDR2 FQNEAQ. The CDR3 sequence is 15 residues long. The V gene lost 4 bases and the J gene lost 4 bases, with 16 bases spanning the gap. The CDR3 reads CASSSSRDTTYGYTF. The CDR3, as DNA: TGTGCCAGCAGCTCCTCTAGGGACACCACCTATGGCTACACCTTC.

The V and J genes are TRBV29-1 and TRBJ1-5; 7 bases are a match to TRBD1. Germline lookup yields CDR1 SQVTM and CDR2 ANQGSEA. Trimming removed 4 bases from V and 7 bases from J; junction bases left unmatched: 7. This CDR3 contains 13 residues. CDR3 amino acids: CSVAGGLEQPQHF. CDR3 sequence (DNA): TGCAGCGTTGCAGGGGGTCTCGAACAGCCCCAGCATTTT.

The chain recombines TRBV9 with TRBJ2-4; D is unresolved. The V and J ends lost 0 bases and 0 bases respectively, with 10 bases between them. The CDR3 is made up of 16 amino acids. Germline V lookup: CDR1 SGDLS, CDR2 YYNGEE. This CDR3 is CASSVDGVLAKNIQYF. CDR3 sequence (DNA): TGTGCCAGCAGCGTAGACGGAGTCTTAGCCAAAAACATTCAGTACTTC.